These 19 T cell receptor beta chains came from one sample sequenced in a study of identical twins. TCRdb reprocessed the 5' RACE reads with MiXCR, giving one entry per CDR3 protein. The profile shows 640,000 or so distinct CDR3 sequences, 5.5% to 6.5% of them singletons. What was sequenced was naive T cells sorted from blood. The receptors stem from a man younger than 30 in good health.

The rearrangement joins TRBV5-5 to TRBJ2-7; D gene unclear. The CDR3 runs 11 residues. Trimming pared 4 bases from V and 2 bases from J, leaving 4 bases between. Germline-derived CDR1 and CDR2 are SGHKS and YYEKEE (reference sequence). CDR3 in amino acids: CASSPPYEQYV. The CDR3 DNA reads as TGTGCCAGCAGCCCCCCCTACGAGCAGTACGTC.

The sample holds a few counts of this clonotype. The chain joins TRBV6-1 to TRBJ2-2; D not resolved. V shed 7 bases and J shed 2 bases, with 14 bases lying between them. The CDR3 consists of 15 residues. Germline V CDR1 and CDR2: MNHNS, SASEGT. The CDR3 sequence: CASTKGYPNTGELFF. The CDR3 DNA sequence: TGTGCCAGCACCAAAGGGTATCCCAACACCGGGGAGCTGTTTTTT.

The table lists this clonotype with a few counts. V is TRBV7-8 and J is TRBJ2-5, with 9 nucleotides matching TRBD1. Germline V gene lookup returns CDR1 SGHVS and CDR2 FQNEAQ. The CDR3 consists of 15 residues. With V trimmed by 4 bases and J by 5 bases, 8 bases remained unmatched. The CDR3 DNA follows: TGTGCCAGCAGCTCTAGGACAGGGGCAGGGGAGACCCAGTACTTC. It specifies CASSSRTGAGETQYF.

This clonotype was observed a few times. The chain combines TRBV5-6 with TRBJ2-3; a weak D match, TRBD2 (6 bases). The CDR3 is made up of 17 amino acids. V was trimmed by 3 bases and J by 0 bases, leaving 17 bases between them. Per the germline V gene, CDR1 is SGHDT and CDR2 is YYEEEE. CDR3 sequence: CASSWSGAGISTDTQYF. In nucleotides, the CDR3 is TGTGCCAGCAGCTGGTCCGGGGCGGGAATTAGCACAGATACGCAGTATTTT.

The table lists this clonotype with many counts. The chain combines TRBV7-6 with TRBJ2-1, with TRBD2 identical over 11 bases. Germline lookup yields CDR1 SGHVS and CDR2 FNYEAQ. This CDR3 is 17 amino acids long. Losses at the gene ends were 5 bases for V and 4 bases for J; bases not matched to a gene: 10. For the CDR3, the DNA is TGTGCCAGCAGCCAAATGGGACTAGCGGAACTATACAATGAGCAGTTCTTC. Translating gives CASSQMGLAELYNEQFF.

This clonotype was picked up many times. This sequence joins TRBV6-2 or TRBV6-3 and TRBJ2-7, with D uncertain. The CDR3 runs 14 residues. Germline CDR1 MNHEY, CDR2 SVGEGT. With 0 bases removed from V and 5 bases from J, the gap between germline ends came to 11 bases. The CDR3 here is CASSYSGVNNEQYF. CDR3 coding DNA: TGTGCCAGCAGTTACTCAGGAGTTAATAACGAGCAGTACTTC.

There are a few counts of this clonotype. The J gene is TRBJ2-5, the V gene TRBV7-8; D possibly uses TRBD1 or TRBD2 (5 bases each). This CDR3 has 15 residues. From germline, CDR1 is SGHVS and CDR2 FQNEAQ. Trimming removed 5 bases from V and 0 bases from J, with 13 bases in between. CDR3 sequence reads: CASSLGPSYQETQYF. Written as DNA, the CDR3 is TGTGCCAGCAGCCTGGGACCCTCGTACCAAGAGACCCAGTACTTC.

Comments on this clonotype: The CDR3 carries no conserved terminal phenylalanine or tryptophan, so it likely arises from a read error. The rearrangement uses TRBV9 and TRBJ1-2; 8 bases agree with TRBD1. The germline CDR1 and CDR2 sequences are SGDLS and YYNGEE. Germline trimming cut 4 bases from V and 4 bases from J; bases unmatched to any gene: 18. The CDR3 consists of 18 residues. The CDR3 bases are TGTGCCAGCAGCCTAACCGGACAGGGACCATCCCAGGGCTATGGCTACACCTAC. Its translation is CASSLTGQGPSQGYGYTY.

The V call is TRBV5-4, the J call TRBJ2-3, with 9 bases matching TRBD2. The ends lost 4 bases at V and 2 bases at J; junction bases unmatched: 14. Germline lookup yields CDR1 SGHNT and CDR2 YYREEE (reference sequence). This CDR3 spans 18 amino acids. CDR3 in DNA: TGTGCCAGCAGCACAATTCAAGGGCTAGCGGGATCCACAGATACGCAGTATTTT. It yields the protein CASSTIQGLAGSTDTQYF.

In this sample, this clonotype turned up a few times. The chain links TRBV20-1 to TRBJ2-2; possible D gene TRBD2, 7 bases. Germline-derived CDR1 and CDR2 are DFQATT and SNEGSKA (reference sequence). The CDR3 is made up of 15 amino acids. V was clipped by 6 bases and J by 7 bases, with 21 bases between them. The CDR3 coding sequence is TGCAGTGCCCCCGGAGGGGGGGCGCTGGGCGGGGAGCTGTTTTTT. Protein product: CSAPGGGALGGELFF.

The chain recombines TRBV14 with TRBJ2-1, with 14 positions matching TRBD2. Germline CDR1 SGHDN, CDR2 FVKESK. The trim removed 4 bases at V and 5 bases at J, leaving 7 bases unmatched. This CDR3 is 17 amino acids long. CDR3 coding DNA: TGTGCCAGCAGCCTCCTACCGGGACTAGCGGGAGACAATGAGCAGTTCTTC. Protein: CASSLLPGLAGDNEQFF. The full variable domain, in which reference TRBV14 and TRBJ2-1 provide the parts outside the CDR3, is EAGVTQFPSHSVIEKGQTVTLRCDPISGHDNLYWYRRVMGKEIKFLLHFVKESKQDESGMPNNRFLAERTGGTYSTLKVQPAELEDSGVYFCASSLLPGLAGDNEQFFGPGTRLTVL.

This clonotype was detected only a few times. The CDR3 spells CASSHPGLAGGVYNEQFF. CDR3 bases: TGTGCCAGCAGCCACCCGGGACTAGCGGGAGGTGTGTACAATGAGCAGTTCTTC. The rearrangement uses TRBV6-1 and TRBJ2-1; TRBD2 matches at 15 bases. Per the germline V gene, CDR1 is MNHNS and CDR2 is SASEGT. This CDR3 is built from 18 residues. V dropped 6 bases and J dropped 4; count of bases not matched to a gene: 10.

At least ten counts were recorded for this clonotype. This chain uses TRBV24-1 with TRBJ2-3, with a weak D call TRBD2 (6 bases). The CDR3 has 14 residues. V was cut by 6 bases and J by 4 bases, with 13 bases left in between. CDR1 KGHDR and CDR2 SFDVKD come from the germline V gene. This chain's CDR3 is CATSRGGVSDTQYF. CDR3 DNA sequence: TGTGCCACCAGTCGTGGAGGGGTCTCAGATACGCAGTATTTT.

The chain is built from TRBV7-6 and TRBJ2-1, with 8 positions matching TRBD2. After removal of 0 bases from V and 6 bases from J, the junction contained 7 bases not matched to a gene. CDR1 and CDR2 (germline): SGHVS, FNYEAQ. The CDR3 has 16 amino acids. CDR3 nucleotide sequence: TGTGCCAGCAGCTTAGCCCCCAGCGGGAGTGTCAATGAGCAGTTCTTC. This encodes CASSLAPSGSVNEQFF. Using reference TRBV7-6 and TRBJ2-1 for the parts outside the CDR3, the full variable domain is GAGVSQSPRYKVTKRGQDVALRCDPISGHVSLYWYRQALGQGPEFLTYFNYEAQQDKSGLPNDRFSAERPEGSISTLTIQRTEQRDSAMYRCASSLAPSGSVNEQFFGPGTRLTVL.

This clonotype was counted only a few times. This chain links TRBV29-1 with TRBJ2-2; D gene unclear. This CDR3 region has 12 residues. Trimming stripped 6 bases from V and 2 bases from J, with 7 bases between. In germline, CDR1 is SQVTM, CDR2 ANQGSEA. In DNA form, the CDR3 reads TGCAGCGTAGCACAAAACACCGGGGAGCTGTTTTTT. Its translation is CSVAQNTGELFF.

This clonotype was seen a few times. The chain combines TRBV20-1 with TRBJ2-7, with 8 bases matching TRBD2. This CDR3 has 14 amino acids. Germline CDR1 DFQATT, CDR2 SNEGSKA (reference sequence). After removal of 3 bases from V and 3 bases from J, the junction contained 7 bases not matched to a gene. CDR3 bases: TGCAGTGCTAGGTCTCTTGCGGGAGGCTACGAGCAGTACTTC. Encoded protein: CSARSLAGGYEQYF.

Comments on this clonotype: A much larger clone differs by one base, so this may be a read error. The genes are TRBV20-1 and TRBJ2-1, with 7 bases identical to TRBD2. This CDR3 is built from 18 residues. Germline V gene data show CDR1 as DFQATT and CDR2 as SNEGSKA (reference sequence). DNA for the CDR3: TGCAGTGCTAGAGATGTTCGGGGAGCGGGACCTTCCTACAGTGAGCAGTTCTTC. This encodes CSARDVRGAGPSYSEQFF.

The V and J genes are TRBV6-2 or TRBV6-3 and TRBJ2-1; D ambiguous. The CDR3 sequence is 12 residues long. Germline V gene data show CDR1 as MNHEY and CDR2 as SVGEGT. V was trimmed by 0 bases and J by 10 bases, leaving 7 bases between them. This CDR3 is CASSYSRAEQFF. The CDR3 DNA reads TGTGCCAGCAGTTACTCGAGAGCGGAGCAGTTCTTC.

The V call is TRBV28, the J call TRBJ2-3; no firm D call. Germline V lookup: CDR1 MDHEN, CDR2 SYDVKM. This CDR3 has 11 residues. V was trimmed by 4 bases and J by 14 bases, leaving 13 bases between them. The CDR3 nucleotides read TGTGCCAGCAGTTCCACTCCCCAACTGTATTTT. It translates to CASSSTPQLYF.